This TCR beta chain is drawn from a study of blood T cell repertoires in COVID-19 (dated by TCRdb to 2020 to 2022). Regarding the study in general: Collaborator samples came from the United States, Italy and Spain and covered acute and convalescent phases of COVID-19. The material from the prospective study consisted of cDNA or gDNA derived from T cells, B-cell-depleted T cells, or PBMCs. Deeply sampled blood TCRbeta repertoires from subjects exposed to, actively infected with, or recovered from COVID-19 were included in the dataset. The repertoires were released in a freely available public database intended as a resource for research on the immune response to SARS-CoV-2. Samples were obtained from the ongoing ImmuneRACE study (first 160 participants) and from 1,254 subjects provided by 6 global collaborators. The sample metadata nearly always contained a de-identified subject ID, COVID-19 status, age in years and sex. Where HLA class I and class II types were available, the types were taken from metadata supplied by the sample provider, not from assay-based typing. Results and caveats for the whole study, not just this receptor: How much clinical and demographic metadata was included differed by source and by participant, and the metadata was provided uncurated.

Regarding this clone: Its antigen is still unknown. Base quality data are lacking; no much larger clone is found one base away.

TCRbeta CDR3 regions were amplified from genomic DNA by means of the immunoSEQ Assay, a bias-controlled multiplex PCR. The authors processed their data as follows. The number of nucleated cells in each sample was estimated by amplification of reference gene primers within the assay. Sequence reads were collapsed and filtered to measure the absolute abundance of every unique TCRbeta CDR3 rearrangement. For each sample, productive Simpson clonality was calculated as the square root of Simpson's diversity index over productive rearrangements. TCRdb mirrors the immuneACCESS table, restricted to in-frame sequences. Some clones are absent from its copies; in checked studies, under half trace to an unresolved V gene, and the reason for the others is unknown. V and J calls and clone size are given by that table; D and trimming were obtained from the DNA. The sample table holds hundreds of thousands of clones, of which 75% to 90% were seen once. The ten largest clones capture roughly 12% of the sample.

Whole blood was collected in K2EDTA tubes by collaborating institutions according to the institutions' own protocols. Collaborator samples were shipped for TCRbeta analysis as frozen whole blood, isolated PBMCs, or DNA extracted from either sample type. The CDR3, cysteine through phenylalanine, is 15 amino acids long. CDR3 DNA is the only sequence kept; it has 45 bases, read in frame from the first base. Trimming accounts for 4 bases at V and 10 bases at J, while the number of junction bases matched to no gene is 13. The germline V gene gives CDR1 as SGHRS and CDR2 as YFSETQ. This receptor was taken from a woman in her fifties or sixties with active or convalescent COVID-19. The V and J genes are TRBV5-1 and TRBJ1-4, and TRBD1 aligns with 7 junction nucleotides. The sequenced material came from peripheral blood. The CDR3 is CASSLATGPGGKLFF. The DNA sequence reads TGCGCCAGCAGCCTAGCGACAGGGCCAGGGGGAAAACTGTTTTTT.